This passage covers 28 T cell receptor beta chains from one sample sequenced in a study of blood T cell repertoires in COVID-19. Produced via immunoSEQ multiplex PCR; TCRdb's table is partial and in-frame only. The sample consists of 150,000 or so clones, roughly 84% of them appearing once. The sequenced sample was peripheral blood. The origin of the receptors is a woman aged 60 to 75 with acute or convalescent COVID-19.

CDR3 bases: TGTGCCAGTAGAAGGAGGCATCCAGATACGAACACTGAAGCTTTCTTT. Translation: CASRRRHPDTNTEAFF. The V and J genes are TRBV19 and TRBJ1-1; D is ambiguous. Trimming shortened V by 6 bases and J by 1 base, and 18 bases separated the two germline ends. The CDR3 is made up of 16 amino acids. Germline CDR1 is LNHDA and CDR2 is SQIVND (reference sequence).

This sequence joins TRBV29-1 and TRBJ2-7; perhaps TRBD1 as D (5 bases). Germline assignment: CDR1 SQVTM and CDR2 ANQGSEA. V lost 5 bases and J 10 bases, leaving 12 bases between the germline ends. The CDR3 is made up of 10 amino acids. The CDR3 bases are TGCAGCGTTTTACAGGTTTACCAGTACTTC. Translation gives CSVLQVYQYF.

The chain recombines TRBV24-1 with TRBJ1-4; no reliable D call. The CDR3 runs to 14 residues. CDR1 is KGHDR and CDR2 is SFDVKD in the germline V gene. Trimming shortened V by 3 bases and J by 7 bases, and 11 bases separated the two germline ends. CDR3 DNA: TGTGCCACCAGTGATGCCCACAGTGGTGAAAAACTGTTTTTT. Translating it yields CATSDAHSGEKLFF.

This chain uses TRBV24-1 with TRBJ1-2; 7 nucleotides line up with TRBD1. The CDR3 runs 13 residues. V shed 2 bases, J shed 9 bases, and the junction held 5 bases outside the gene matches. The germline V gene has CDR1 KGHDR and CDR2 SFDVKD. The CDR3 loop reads CATSDSTRGSYTF. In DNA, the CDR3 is TGTGCCACCAGTGATTCGACCAGGGGGAGCTACACCTTC.

CDR3: CASRAASNYGYTF. As DNA, the CDR3 is TGTGCCAGCAGAGCTGCCTCTAACTATGGCTACACCTTC. The chain couples TRBV7-9 to TRBJ1-2; D gene ambiguous. V was clipped by 6 bases and J by 0 bases, with 8 bases between them. There are 13 residues in the CDR3. Germline assignment: CDR1 SEHNR and CDR2 FQNEAQ (reference sequence). Supplemented by reference TRBV7-9 and TRBJ1-2, the full variable domain reads DTGVSQNPRHKITKRGQNVTFRCDPISEHNRLYWYRQTLGQGPEFLTYFQNEAQLEKSRLLSDRFSAERPKGSFSTLEIQRTEQGDSAMYLCASRAASNYGYTFGSGTRLTVV.

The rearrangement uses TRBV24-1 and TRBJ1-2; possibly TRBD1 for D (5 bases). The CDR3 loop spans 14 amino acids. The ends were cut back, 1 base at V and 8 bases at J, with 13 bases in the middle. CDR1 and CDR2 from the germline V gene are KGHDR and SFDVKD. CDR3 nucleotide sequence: TGTGCCACCAGTGATTTCGGGCAGGGCTGGGGCTACACCTTC. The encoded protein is CATSDFGQGWGYTF.

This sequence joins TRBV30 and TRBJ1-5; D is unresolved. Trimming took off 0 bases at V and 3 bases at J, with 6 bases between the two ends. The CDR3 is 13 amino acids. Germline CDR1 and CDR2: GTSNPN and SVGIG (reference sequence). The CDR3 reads CAWSVGPNQPQHF. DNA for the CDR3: TGTGCCTGGAGTGTTGGCCCCAATCAGCCCCAGCATTTT.

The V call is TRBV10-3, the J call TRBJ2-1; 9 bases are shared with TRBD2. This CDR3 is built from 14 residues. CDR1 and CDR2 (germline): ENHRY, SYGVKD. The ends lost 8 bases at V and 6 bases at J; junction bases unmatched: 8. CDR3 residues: CAIRGGGNGNEQFF. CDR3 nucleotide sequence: TGTGCCATCCGCGGGGGGGGGAACGGCAATGAGCAGTTCTTC.

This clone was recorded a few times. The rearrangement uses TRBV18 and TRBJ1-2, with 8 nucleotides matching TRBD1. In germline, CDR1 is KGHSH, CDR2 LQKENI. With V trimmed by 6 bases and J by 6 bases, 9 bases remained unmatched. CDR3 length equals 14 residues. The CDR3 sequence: CASSFDRTGHGYTF. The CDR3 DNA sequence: TGTGCCAGCTCTTTCGACAGGACAGGGCATGGCTACACCTTC. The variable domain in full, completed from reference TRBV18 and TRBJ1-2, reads NAGVMQNPRHLVRRRGQEARLRCSPMKGHSHVYWYRQLPEEGLKFMVYLQKENIIDESGMPKERFSAEFPKEGPSILRIQQVVRGDSAAYFCASSFDRTGHGYTFGSGTRLTVV.

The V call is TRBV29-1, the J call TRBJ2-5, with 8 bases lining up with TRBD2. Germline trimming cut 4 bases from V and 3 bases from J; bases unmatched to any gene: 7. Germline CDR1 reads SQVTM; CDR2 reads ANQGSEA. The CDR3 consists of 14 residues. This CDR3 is CSVVRGAGEETQYF. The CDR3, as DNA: TGCAGCGTTGTGCGGGGGGCTGGGGAAGAGACCCAGTACTTC. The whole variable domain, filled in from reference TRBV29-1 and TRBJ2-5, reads SAVISQKPSRDICQRGTSLTIQCQVDSQVTMMFWYRQQPGQSLTLIATANQGSEATYESGFVIDKFPISRPNLTFSTLTVSNMSPEDSSIYLCSVVRGAGEETQYFGPGTRLLVL.

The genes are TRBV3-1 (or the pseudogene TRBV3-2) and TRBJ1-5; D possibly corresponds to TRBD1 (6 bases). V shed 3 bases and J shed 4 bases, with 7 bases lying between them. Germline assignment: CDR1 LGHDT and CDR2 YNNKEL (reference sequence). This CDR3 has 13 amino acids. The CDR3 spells CASSQGANQPQHF. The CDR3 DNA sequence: TGTGCCAGCAGCCAGGGGGCAAATCAGCCCCAGCATTTT.

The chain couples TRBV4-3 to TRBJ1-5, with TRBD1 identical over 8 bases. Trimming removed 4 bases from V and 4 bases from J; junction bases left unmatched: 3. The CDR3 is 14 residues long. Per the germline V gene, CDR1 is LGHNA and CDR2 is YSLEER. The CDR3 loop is CASSLQGANQPQHF. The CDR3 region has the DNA TGCGCCAGCAGCCTCCAGGGGGCAAATCAGCCCCAGCATTTT.

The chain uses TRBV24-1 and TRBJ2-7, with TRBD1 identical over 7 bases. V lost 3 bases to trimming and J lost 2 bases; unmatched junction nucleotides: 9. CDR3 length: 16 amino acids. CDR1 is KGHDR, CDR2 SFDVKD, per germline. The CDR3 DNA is TGTGCCACCAGTGATCGGAGAGGGGGCGACACCTACGAGCAGTACTTC. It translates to CATSDRRGGDTYEQYF.

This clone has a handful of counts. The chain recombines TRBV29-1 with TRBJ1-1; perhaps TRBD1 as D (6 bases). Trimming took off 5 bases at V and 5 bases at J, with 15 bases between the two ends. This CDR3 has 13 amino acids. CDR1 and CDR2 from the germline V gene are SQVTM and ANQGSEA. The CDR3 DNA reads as TGCAGCGTTCCCCAGGGGTCTGGAACTGAAGCTTTCTTT. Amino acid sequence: CSVPQGSGTEAFF.

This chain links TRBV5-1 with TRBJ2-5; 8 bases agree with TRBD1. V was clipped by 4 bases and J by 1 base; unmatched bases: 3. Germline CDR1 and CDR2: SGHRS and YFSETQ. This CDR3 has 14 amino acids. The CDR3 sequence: CASSATGAQETQYF. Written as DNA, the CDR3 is TGCGCCAGCAGCGCGACAGGGGCCCAAGAGACCCAGTACTTC.

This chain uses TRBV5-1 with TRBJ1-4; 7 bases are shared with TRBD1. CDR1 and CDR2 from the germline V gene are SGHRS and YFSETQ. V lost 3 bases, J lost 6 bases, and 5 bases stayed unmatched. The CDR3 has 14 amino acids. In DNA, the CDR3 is TGCGCCAGCAGCTCCCCAGGGGGACATGAAAAACTGTTTTTT. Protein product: CASSSPGGHEKLFF.

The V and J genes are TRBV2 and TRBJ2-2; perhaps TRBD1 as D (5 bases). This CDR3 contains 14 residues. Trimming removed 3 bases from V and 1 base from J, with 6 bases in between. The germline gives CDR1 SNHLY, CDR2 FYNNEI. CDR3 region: CASSDRVNTGELFF. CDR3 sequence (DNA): TGTGCCAGCAGTGACAGGGTGAACACCGGGGAGCTGTTTTTT. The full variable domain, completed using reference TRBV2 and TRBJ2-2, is EPEVTQTPSHQVTQMGQEVILRCVPISNHLYFYWYRQILGQKVEFLVSFYNNEISEKSEIFDDQFSVERPDGSNFTLKIRSTKLEDSAMYFCASSDRVNTGELFFGEGSRLTVL.

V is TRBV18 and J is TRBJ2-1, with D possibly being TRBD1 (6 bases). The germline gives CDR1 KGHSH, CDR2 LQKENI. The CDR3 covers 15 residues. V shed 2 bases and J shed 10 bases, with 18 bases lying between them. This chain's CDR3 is CASSPFRDIGEEQFF. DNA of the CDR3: TGTGCCAGCTCACCATTCCGGGACATCGGTGAAGAGCAGTTCTTC.

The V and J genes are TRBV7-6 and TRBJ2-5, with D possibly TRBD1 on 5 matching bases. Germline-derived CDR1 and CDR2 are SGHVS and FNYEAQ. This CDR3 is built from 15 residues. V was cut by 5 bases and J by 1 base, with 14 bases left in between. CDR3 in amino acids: CASSRVQVLQETQYF. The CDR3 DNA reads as TGTGCCAGCAGCCGCGTACAGGTCCTCCAAGAGACCCAGTACTTC. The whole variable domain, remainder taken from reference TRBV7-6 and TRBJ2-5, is GAGVSQSPRYKVTKRGQDVALRCDPISGHVSLYWYRQALGQGPEFLTYFNYEAQQDKSGLPNDRFSAERPEGSISTLTIQRTEQRDSAMYRCASSRVQVLQETQYFGPGTRLLVL.

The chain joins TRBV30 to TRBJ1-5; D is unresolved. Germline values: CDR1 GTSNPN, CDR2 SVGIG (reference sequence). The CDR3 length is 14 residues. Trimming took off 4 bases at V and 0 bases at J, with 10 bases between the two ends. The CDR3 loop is CAWIQEDSNQPQHF. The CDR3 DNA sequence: TGTGCCTGGATACAAGAGGATAGCAATCAGCCCCAGCATTTT.

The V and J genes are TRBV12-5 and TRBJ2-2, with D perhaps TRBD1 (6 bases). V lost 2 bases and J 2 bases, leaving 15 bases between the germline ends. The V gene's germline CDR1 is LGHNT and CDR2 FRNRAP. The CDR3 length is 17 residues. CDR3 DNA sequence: TGTGCTAGTGGTTTGACAGGGACGACGATAAACACCGGGGAGCTGTTTTTT. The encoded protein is CASGLTGTTINTGELFF.

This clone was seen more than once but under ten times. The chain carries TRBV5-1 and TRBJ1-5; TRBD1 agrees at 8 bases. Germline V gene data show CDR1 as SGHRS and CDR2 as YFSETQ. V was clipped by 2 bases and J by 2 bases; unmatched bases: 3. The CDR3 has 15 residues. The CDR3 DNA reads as TGCGCCAGCAGCTTTACAGGGGGTGGCAATCAGCCCCAGCATTTT. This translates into CASSFTGGGNQPQHF. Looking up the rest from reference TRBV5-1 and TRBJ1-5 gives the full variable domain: KAGVTQTPRYLIKTRGQQVTLSCSPISGHRSVSWYQQTPGQGLQFLFEYFSETQRNKGNFPGRFSGRQFSNSRSEMNVSTLELGDSALYLCASSFTGGGNQPQHFGDGTRLSIL.

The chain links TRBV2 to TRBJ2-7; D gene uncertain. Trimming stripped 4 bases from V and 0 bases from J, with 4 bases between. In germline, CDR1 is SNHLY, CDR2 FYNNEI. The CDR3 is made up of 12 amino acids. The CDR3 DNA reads TGTGCCAGCAGTGTGAGCTCCTACGAGCAGTACTTC. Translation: CASSVSSYEQYF.

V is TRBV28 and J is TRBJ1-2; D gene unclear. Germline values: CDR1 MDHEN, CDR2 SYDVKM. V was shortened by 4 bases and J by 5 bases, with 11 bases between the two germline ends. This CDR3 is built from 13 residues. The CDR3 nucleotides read TGTGCCAGCAGTTCCCCAACGGGTTATGGCTACACCTTC. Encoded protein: CASSSPTGYGYTF.

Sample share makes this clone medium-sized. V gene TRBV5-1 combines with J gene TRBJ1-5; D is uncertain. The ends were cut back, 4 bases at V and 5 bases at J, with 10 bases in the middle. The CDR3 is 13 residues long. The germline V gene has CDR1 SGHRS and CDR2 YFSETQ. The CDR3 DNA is TGCGCCAGCAGCCCGGCCGGGGATCAGCCCCAGCATTTT. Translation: CASSPAGDQPQHF.

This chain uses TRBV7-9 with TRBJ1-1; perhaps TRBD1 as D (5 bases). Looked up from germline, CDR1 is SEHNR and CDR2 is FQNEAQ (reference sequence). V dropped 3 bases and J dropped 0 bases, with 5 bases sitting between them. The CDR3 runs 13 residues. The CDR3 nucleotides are TGTGCCAGCAGCTTGACAGTGAACACTGAAGCTTTCTTT. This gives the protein CASSLTVNTEAFF.

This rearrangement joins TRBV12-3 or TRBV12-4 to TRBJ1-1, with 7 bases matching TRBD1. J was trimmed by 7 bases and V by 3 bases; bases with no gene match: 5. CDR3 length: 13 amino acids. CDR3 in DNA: TGTGCCAGCAGTTTGGGTCAGGGGGTTGAAGCTTTCTTT. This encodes CASSLGQGVEAFF.

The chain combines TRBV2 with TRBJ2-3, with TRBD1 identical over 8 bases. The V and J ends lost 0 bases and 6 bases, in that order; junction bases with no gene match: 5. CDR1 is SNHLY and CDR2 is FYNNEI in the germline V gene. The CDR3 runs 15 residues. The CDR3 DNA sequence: TGTGCCAGCAGTGAAGCGACAGGGGCCTGGGATACGCAGTATTTT. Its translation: CASSEATGAWDTQYF.